This entry describes one T cell receptor (beta chain). The antigen is undetermined. The data are from a study of CD8 T cell repertoires and HIV-1 epitope variants. Turning to the study itself: Epitopes were three Gag families plus Nef HW9 and YT9. Whole-study results and caveats: The TAALDMSHF plasma variant had no responses, unlike KF9 (about five clonotypes) and HW9 (one).

Assay used: immunoSEQ multiplex PCR; TCRdb lists only in-frame clones, some missing. The sample lists about 95,000 clones, roughly four fifths occurring once. After removal of 5 bases from V and 4 bases from J, the junction contained 5 bases not matched to a gene. There are 16 residues in the CDR3. The germline V gene encodes CDR1 MDHEN and CDR2 SYDVKM. The TCR was taken from a male donor with HIV. This sequence joins TRBV28 and TRBJ1-4; 12 bases are shared with TRBD1. Sequencing used uncultured baseline CD8+ T cells from peripheral blood mononuclear cells (PBMCs). DNA for the CDR3: TGTGCCAGCAGTGGGACAGGGGGCCCACTTAATGAAAAACTGTTTTTT. This codes for CASSGTGGPLNEKLFF.